This T cell receptor (beta chain) was captured by sequencing in a study of identical twins. TCRdb fed the 5' RACE reads into MiXCR, producing one record per CDR3 protein. The sample has some 760,000 distinct CDR3 sequences, roughly 20% seen once. This clonotype was detected only a few times. Its antigen is not known. Study-wide findings and caveats: Abundant beta clonotypes from cord blood bore fewer insertions; memory repertoires lacked this pattern. Conclusions rested on cross-sectional statistics rather than following the same donors.

The CDR3 runs 13 residues. V gave up 6 bases and J gave up 1 base, with 10 bases separating them. Germline loops: CDR1 SQVTM, CDR2 ANQGSEA. These records were also assigned to another study, of T cells expressing NK-cell markers. From that report: The eight sequenced donors comprised seven who were HCMV-seropositive and one who was seronegative. The CD3+CD56-NKG2C+ fraction was also led by these clonotypes in a few donors.

V gene TRBV29-1 combines with J gene TRBJ2-1, with no clear D. This clonotype originated in a woman between 18 and 29 years old in good health. The sample taken for sequencing was PBMCs. In nucleotides, the CDR3 is TGCAGCGTACCCCTATCGTCCTACAATGAGCAGTTCTTC. Residues: CSVPLSSYNEQFF.